This TCR beta chain was retrieved from a study of siplizumab effects on memory and regulatory T cells. Study-level results: Naive-or-memory phenotypes were unassignable for roughly 75-97% of proliferating CD4+ or CD8+ clones. Alloreactive sequences traceable to unstimulated CD4+ memory cells were significantly reduced by siplizumab. Naive T cells apparently outstripped memory cells in diversity and seemed major alloresponse contributors.

As to this clone: Its antigen is undetermined.

Here immunoSEQ multiplex PCR was the method, and the copy in TCRdb shows in-frame clones only, minus some. The sample includes 90,000 to 120,000 clones, 80% to 95% of them seen just once. With 6 bases clipped from V and 4 bases from J, the junction kept 5 bases outside the gene matches. Germline CDR1 and CDR2: MNHEY and SVGAGI. The CDR3 has 14 amino acids. The specimen was CD4+ T cells sorted from blood. V and J are TRBV6-5 and TRBJ1-2; 10 bases are shared with TRBD1. This sequence was found in a human donor in good health. Some clones in this sample may be carry-over from other donors' samples. Here the CDR3 reads CASRKGQGTYGYTF. CDR3 in DNA: TGTGCCAGCAGAAAGGGACAGGGGACCTATGGCTACACCTTC.